These 17 T cell receptor beta chains share one sample of origin, sequenced in a study of T cells expressing NK-cell markers. TCRdb re-called the 5' RACE reads; every CDR3 protein appears as one record, without DNA. Its table lists some 300,000 distinct CDR3 sequences. Sample: blood T cells: a sorted CD56 or NKG2C T cell subset, CD4+ or CD8+ T cells, or bulk PBMC T cells (not recorded which). The source of these receptors is a man aged 18 to 30 in good health.

The chain combines TRBV29-1 with TRBJ2-3. The germline V gene has CDR1 SQVTM and CDR2 ANQGSEA. The CDR3 runs 13 residues. The CDR3 sequence: CSVEATSLDTQYF.

The V and J genes are TRBV18 and TRBJ2-1; TCRdb's assignment of TRBD2 cannot be checked, as there is no DNA. The CDR3 totals 16 residues. CDR1 KGHSH and CDR2 LQKENI come from the germline V gene. The CDR3 loop reads CASSPTSALTYNEQFF.

The chain carries TRBV6-6 and TRBJ2-5; the TCRdb call, TRBD1, lacks DNA for checking. Germline V CDR1 and CDR2: MNHNY, SVGAGI (reference sequence). The CDR3 runs to 18 residues. This chain's CDR3 is CASSYGMSVQGSKETQYF.

This chain joins TRBV7-2 and TRBJ2-1. The CDR3 has 12 residues. CDR1 and CDR2 from the germline V gene are SGHTA and FQGNSA. CDR3 sequence reads: CASSKRLNEQFF.

The V and J genes are TRBV12-3 or TRBV12-4 and TRBJ2-3. This CDR3 region has 14 residues. The CDR3 sequence is CASSFWSRGDTQYF.

The rearrangement joins TRBV20-1 to TRBJ2-3; TCRdb calls TRBD2, which cannot be checked without DNA. CDR3 length equals 17 residues. Germline V CDR1 and CDR2: DFQATT, SNEGSKA (reference sequence). The CDR3 sequence is CSATPGLVGSSTDTQYF.

The V call is TRBV12-3 or TRBV12-4, the J call TRBJ2-4; TCRdb indicates TRBD1, and absent DNA this call remains unverified. There are 14 residues in the CDR3. This chain's CDR3 is CASSPGRLTNIQYF.

The chain carries TRBV7-2 and TRBJ2-1; TCRdb's assignment of TRBD2 cannot be checked, as there is no DNA. CDR3 size: 18 residues. The germline V gene encodes CDR1 SGHTA and CDR2 FQGNSA. CDR3 loop: CASSARTSGGSSYNEQFF.

The V and J genes are TRBV20-1 and TRBJ1-1; the D call of TRBD1 rests on TCRdb alone, since no DNA is present to check it. The CDR3 has 16 residues. CDR1 is DFQATT, CDR2 SNEGSKA, per germline (reference sequence). CDR3 in amino acids: CSARYRVTAMNTEAFF.

V gene TRBV4-2 combines with J gene TRBJ2-1; TCRdb picks TRBD1, but there is no DNA to check that call. The CDR3 runs to 14 residues. Germline CDR1 is LGHNA and CDR2 is YNFKEQ. CDR3 in amino acids: CASKAFPGNNEQFF.

The V gene is TRBV20-1, the J gene TRBJ1-5. In germline, CDR1 is DFQATT, CDR2 SNEGSKA (reference sequence). CDR3 length equals 20 residues. The CDR3 loop is CSARWMGSLVIGGPNQPQHF.

V is TRBV12-3 or TRBV12-4 and J is TRBJ2-5; lacking DNA, the TRBD1 call made by TCRdb goes unchecked. The CDR3 is 16 residues long. The chain's CDR3 is CASSSQGTGELETQYF.

The V call is TRBV11-2, the J call TRBJ2-1; TCRdb indicates TRBD1, and absent DNA this call remains unverified. Looked up from germline, CDR1 is SGHAT and CDR2 is FQNNGV. This CDR3 is 12 amino acids long. CDR3: CASAGPGAREFF.

This chain uses TRBV12-3 or TRBV12-4 with TRBJ2-6; TCRdb proposes TRBD2, but this gene call is untestable without DNA. The CDR3 totals 16 residues. The CDR3 here is CASRDYGRSGANVLTF.

CDR3 amino acids: CASSSRGPGNTIYF. This chain joins TRBV7-2 and TRBJ1-3. Germline CDR1 SGHTA, CDR2 FQGNSA. This CDR3 is 14 amino acids long. Together with reference TRBV7-2 and TRBJ1-3, the CDR3 gives the full variable domain: GAGVSQSPSNKVTEKGKDVELRCDPISGHTALYWYRQSLGQGLEFLIYFQGNSAPDKSGLPSDRFSAERTGGSVSTLTIQRTQQEDSAVYLCASSSRGPGNTIYFGEGSWLTVV.

The V gene is TRBV20-1, the J gene TRBJ1-2. The germline gives CDR1 DFQATT, CDR2 SNEGSKA (reference sequence). This CDR3 comprises 11 residues. The CDR3 is CSASSEHGYTF.

The chain combines TRBV24-1 with TRBJ2-1; TCRdb calls TRBD2, which cannot be checked without DNA. Germline V lookup: CDR1 KGHDR, CDR2 SFDVKD. The CDR3 spans 15 residues. The CDR3 loop reads CATSIAGGSYNEQFF.